The 14 T cell receptor beta chains reported below all come from one sample, sequenced in a study of T cells expressing NK-cell markers. Each CDR3 protein gets one entry in TCRdb, which reprocessed the 5' RACE reads and gives no DNA. The table lists about 460,000 distinct CDR3 sequences. The sample taken for sequencing was blood T cells: a sorted CD56 or NKG2C T cell subset, CD4+ or CD8+ T cells, or bulk PBMC T cells (not recorded which). These receptors were obtained from a woman aged 45-65 years in good health.

The rearrangement uses TRBV7-9 and TRBJ2-1; TCRdb's D call, TRBD1, is unchecked because there is no DNA. This CDR3 region has 16 residues. CDR1 and CDR2 from the germline V gene are SEHNR and FQNEAQ (reference sequence). CDR3: CASSTEAREGANEQFF.

The chain combines TRBV5-1 with TRBJ1-1. The germline V gene encodes CDR1 SGHRS and CDR2 YFSETQ. There are 15 residues in the CDR3. CDR3 sequence reads: CASSREGAGDTEAFF.

The J gene is TRBJ1-5, the V gene TRBV25-1. The CDR3 totals 15 residues. CDR1 and CDR2 from the germline V gene are MGHDK and SYGVNS. The CDR3 region is CASEIDPDSNQPQHF. The full variable domain, its missing parts supplied by reference TRBV25-1 and TRBJ1-5, is EADIYQTPRYLVIGTGKKITLECSQTMGHDKMYWYQQDPGMELHLIHYSYGVNSTEKGDLSSESTVSRIRTEHFPLTLESARPSHTSQYLCASEIDPDSNQPQHFGDGTRLSIL.

This chain joins TRBV20-1 and TRBJ1-2. The V gene's germline CDR1 is DFQATT and CDR2 SNEGSKA (reference sequence). The CDR3 sequence is 13 residues long. CDR3 protein: CSARDPMNYGYTF.

The J gene is TRBJ2-7, the V gene TRBV7-9; TCRdb's D gene call, TRBD1, goes unchecked for lack of DNA. Germline V lookup: CDR1 SEHNR, CDR2 FQNEAQ (reference sequence). The CDR3 totals 14 residues. The CDR3 spells CASSPTGPHYEQYF.

This chain connects TRBV29-1 to TRBJ1-4; absent DNA, TCRdb's TRBD1 call cannot be checked. The CDR3 is 14 amino acids. The V gene's germline CDR1 is SQVTM and CDR2 ANQGSEA. CDR3 loop: CSVGTGGLNEKLFF.

The rearrangement joins TRBV24-1 to TRBJ2-7; the D call of TRBD2 rests on TCRdb alone, since no DNA is present to check it. Per germline, CDR1 KGHDR and CDR2 SFDVKD. CDR3 size: 17 residues. CDR3 region: CATSDTSGTRHLGEQYF.

The V and J genes are TRBV5-4 and TRBJ2-3; TCRdb lists TRBD2, though no DNA is available to test this call. Per germline, CDR1 SGHNT and CDR2 YYREEE (reference sequence). The CDR3 is made up of 17 amino acids. CDR3 amino acids: CASSTPSGRFSTDTQYF.

The J gene is TRBJ1-1, the V gene TRBV28. Germline assignment: CDR1 MDHEN and CDR2 SYDVKM. The CDR3 runs 14 residues. The CDR3 sequence is CASNPGGINTEAFF.

J is TRBJ2-1 and V is TRBV7-8. This CDR3 contains 16 residues. Germline CDR1 is SGHVS and CDR2 is FQNEAQ. The CDR3 region is CASSLGTRLTYNEQFF.

The rearrangement links TRBV5-1 to TRBJ1-1; TCRdb names TRBD1, which stays unverified in the absence of DNA. CDR3 length equals 17 residues. Germline CDR1 reads SGHRS; CDR2 reads YFSETQ. The CDR3 sequence: CASSLRTEGQGYTEAFF.

V usage is TRBV2 and J usage is TRBJ2-7; TCRdb picks TRBD1, but there is no DNA to check that call. Germline CDR1 and CDR2: SNHLY and FYNNEI. The CDR3 has 13 amino acids. The CDR3 is CAMGVRGSYEQYF. The entire variable domain, with the rest obtained from reference TRBV2 and TRBJ2-7, is as follows: EPEVTQTPSHQVTQMGQEVILRCVPISNHLYFYWYRQILGQKVEFLVSFYNNEISEKSEIFDDQFSVERPDGSNFTLKIRSTKLEDSAMYFCAMGVRGSYEQYFGPGTRLTVT.

CDR3 loop: CASSPAGQNEQFF. The chain recombines TRBV3-1 with TRBJ2-1; TCRdb gives TRBD2 as the D gene, but with no DNA this cannot be confirmed. Germline V CDR1 and CDR2: LGHDT, YNNKEL (reference sequence). The CDR3 contains 13 residues.

This chain links TRBV2 with TRBJ2-3; TCRdb picks TRBD1, but there is no DNA to check that call. Per the germline V gene, CDR1 is SNHLY and CDR2 is FYNNEI. This CDR3 is 15 amino acids long. The CDR3 reads CASSEDGQFTDTQYF.